One and the same sample provided the 21 T cell receptor beta chains below, sequenced in a study of blood T cell repertoires in COVID-19. TCRdb's copy holds only in-frame clones and misses some; the assay was immunoSEQ multiplex PCR. The profile shows fewer than 200,000 clones, 82% of them singletons. Sequencing input: PBMCs or T cells enriched from blood (not recorded which). The receptors derive from a woman aged 55 to 70 with acute COVID-19.

The V gene is TRBV14, the J gene TRBJ1-2, with 10 bases aligning to TRBD1. Unmatched junction bases numbered 5, after V lost 4 bases and J lost 9 bases. This CDR3 spans 13 amino acids. Germline values: CDR1 SGHDN, CDR2 FVKESK. Here the CDR3 reads CASSPDRGISYTF. CDR3 in DNA: TGTGCCAGCAGCCCGGACAGGGGGATAAGCTACACCTTC.

Concerning this clone itself: Because the CDR3's place on the DNA is in doubt, the DNA is left out and the CDR3 is given as listed by TCRdb. The rearrangement uses TRBV29-1 and TRBJ1-2; the table's D gene call, TRBD1, was not cross checked with the DNA. Termini included, the CDR3 measures 18 amino acids. Per germline, CDR1 SQVTM and CDR2 ANQGSEA. The CDR3 here is CSVERLGRSMATPSGYTF.

The chain combines TRBV28 with TRBJ1-5; D gene ambiguous. V shed 6 bases and J shed 0 bases, with 6 bases lying between them. This CDR3 is 13 amino acids long. Per germline, CDR1 MDHEN and CDR2 SYDVKM. The CDR3 DNA is TGTGCCAGCAGCTCCCCTAGCAATCAGCCCCAGCATTTT. As protein: CASSSPSNQPQHF.

The V call is TRBV28, the J call TRBJ1-4, with TRBD1 identical over 8 bases. This CDR3 comprises 13 residues. Germline CDR1 is MDHEN and CDR2 is SYDVKM. V lost 4 bases and J lost 8; bases outside the gene matches: 3. The CDR3 coding sequence is TGTGCCAGCAGTTCCGGACAGGGAGAAAAACTGTTTTTT. It translates to CASSSGQGEKLFF.

This chain uses TRBV4-3 with TRBJ2-1, with D uncertain. The germline V and J ends were trimmed by 1 base and 6 bases, with 13 bases remaining between them. CDR3 size: 15 residues. Per germline, CDR1 LGHNA and CDR2 YSLEER. The DNA of the CDR3 is TGCGCCAGCAGCCAAGGGTCTCTGGCGGTCAATGAGCAGTTCTTC. Protein product: CASSQGSLAVNEQFF.

The chain employs TRBV7-9 and TRBJ2-1; 12 nucleotides agree with TRBD2. Germline CDR1 reads SEHNR; CDR2 reads FQNEAQ (reference sequence). V trimming: 3 bases; J trimming: 10 bases; junction bases outside the gene matches: 10. This CDR3 contains 16 residues. The CDR3 bases are TGTGCCAGCAGCTTTGGGATCCTAGCGGGAGGGGGCGAGCAGTTCTTC. It is translated as CASSFGILAGGGEQFF.

This clone was seen repeatedly, ten times or more. The rearrangement links TRBV10-1 to TRBJ2-2; perhaps TRBD1 as D (6 bases). This CDR3 has 13 residues. Trimming cost V 10 bases and J 4 bases, with 13 bases left between them. Germline CDR1 reads WNHNN; CDR2 reads SYGVQD (reference sequence). The CDR3 sequence is CATNRVATGELFF. CDR3 nucleotide sequence: TGCGCCACCAACAGGGTTGCCACCGGGGAGCTGTTTTTT.

The chain combines TRBV18 with TRBJ1-1; D remains unclear. CDR3 length: 11 residues. Germline lookup yields CDR1 KGHSH and CDR2 LQKENI. The V and J ends lost 3 bases and 7 bases respectively, with 6 bases between them. Here the CDR3 DNA reads TGTGCCAGCTCACCCGGGTTTGAAGCTTTCTTT. Translated: CASSPGFEAFF.

The genes are TRBV18 and TRBJ2-1; 7 bases agree with TRBD1. The CDR3 is 13 amino acids. CDR1 is KGHSH and CDR2 is LQKENI in the germline V gene. V lost 2 bases and J lost 5; bases outside the gene matches: 0. Here the CDR3 reads CASSPTGDNEQFF. The CDR3 DNA reads TGTGCCAGCTCACCAACAGGGGACAATGAGCAGTTCTTC.

V usage is TRBV6-2 or TRBV6-3 and J usage is TRBJ2-7; 12 bases map to TRBD2. The trim removed 6 bases at V and 3 bases at J, leaving 3 bases unmatched. Germline lookup yields CDR1 MNHEY and CDR2 SVGEGT. The length of the CDR3 is 14 residues. CDR3 protein: CASSPGLAGYEQYF. DNA for the CDR3: TGTGCCAGCAGCCCGGGACTAGCGGGCTACGAGCAGTACTTC.

The chain employs TRBV29-1 and TRBJ1-2; 10 bases map to TRBD1. The CDR3 contains 13 residues. The V segment lost 8 bases and the J segment 5 bases; nucleotides outside the gene matches: 8. Germline assignment: CDR1 SQVTM and CDR2 ANQGSEA. This CDR3 reads CSTWGQGIYGYTF. The DNA of the CDR3 is TGCAGCACTTGGGGACAGGGGATTTATGGCTACACCTTC.

This rearrangement joins TRBV14 to TRBJ2-3; 11 nucleotides agree with TRBD2. Trimming at V came to 5 bases and at J to 5 bases, leaving 6 bases not matched to a gene. Germline assignment: CDR1 SGHDN and CDR2 FVKESK. The CDR3 extends over 15 amino acids. CDR3 residues: CASSSLAGVRDTQYF. The CDR3 DNA reads TGTGCCAGCAGCTCACTAGCGGGAGTTAGAGATACGCAGTATTTT.

The V gene is TRBV27, the J gene TRBJ1-2; 10 positions match TRBD1. J was trimmed by 4 bases and V by 4 bases; bases with no gene match: 6. There are 15 residues in the CDR3. Germline V gene data show CDR1 as MNHEY and CDR2 as SMNVEV (reference sequence). DNA of the CDR3: TGTGCCAGCAGTTCCGGGACAGGGGAGTCCTATGGCTACACCTTC. This encodes CASSSGTGESYGYTF.

The chain uses TRBV19 and TRBJ2-2; TRBD2 matches 8 bases. V was clipped by 8 bases and J by 6 bases; unmatched bases: 11. The CDR3 extends over 15 amino acids. In germline, CDR1 is LNHDA, CDR2 SQIVND (reference sequence). This chain's CDR3 is CASQALGLVPGELFF. In nucleotides, the CDR3 is TGTGCCAGTCAAGCCCTGGGACTAGTGCCCGGGGAGCTGTTTTTT.

This chain uses TRBV5-4 with TRBJ2-7; 11 nucleotides match TRBD2. The germline V gene encodes CDR1 SGHNT and CDR2 YYREEE (reference sequence). CDR3 size: 15 residues. J gave up 2 bases and V 4 bases, and 5 bases lay outside the gene matches. The CDR3 is CASSTGLAETYEQYF. The DNA of the CDR3 is TGTGCCAGCAGCACGGGACTAGCGGAAACCTACGAGCAGTACTTC.

This rearrangement joins TRBV7-9 to TRBJ2-3; 7 bases map to TRBD1. J was trimmed by 2 bases and V by 7 bases; bases with no gene match: 9. Germline V gene data show CDR1 as SEHNR and CDR2 as FQNEAQ (reference sequence). The CDR3 runs 15 residues. The CDR3 DNA reads as TGTGCCAGCAAGGTCCGGGACAGCCACACAGATACGCAGTATTTT. It translates to CASKVRDSHTDTQYF.

The V gene is TRBV3-1 (or the pseudogene TRBV3-2), the J gene TRBJ2-3, with 7 bases that match TRBD2. J was trimmed by 2 bases and V by 4 bases; bases with no gene match: 9. The germline V gene has CDR1 LGHDT and CDR2 YNNKEL (reference sequence). The CDR3 loop spans 16 amino acids. CDR3 in amino acids: CASSRGTSVITDTQYF. In nucleotides, the CDR3 is TGTGCCAGCAGCCGAGGTACTAGCGTAATCACAGATACGCAGTATTTT.

The chain combines TRBV5-1 with TRBJ1-2; D remains ambiguous. The CDR3 runs 14 residues. CDR1 SGHRS and CDR2 YFSETQ come from the germline V gene. V lost 0 bases, J lost 8 bases, and 14 bases lay in between. The CDR3 loop reads CASSLVQSGIGYTF. The CDR3 DNA is TGCGCCAGCAGCTTGGTACAGTCCGGGATAGGCTACACCTTC.

The CDR3 spells CASSPRRDSYGYTF. The CDR3 DNA reads as TGTGCCAGCTCACCACGTAGAGATTCCTATGGCTACACCTTC. This chain links TRBV18 with TRBJ1-2; D ambiguous. Trimming stripped 1 base from V and 4 bases from J, with 10 bases between. Germline CDR1 and CDR2: KGHSH and LQKENI. This CDR3 spans 14 amino acids.

V gene TRBV4-3 combines with J gene TRBJ1-3; D gene unclear. This CDR3 is 14 amino acids long. Trimming took off 0 bases at V and 5 bases at J, with 8 bases between the two ends. Germline V gene lookup returns CDR1 LGHNA and CDR2 YSLEER. CDR3 sequence reads: CASSQEGGRNTIYF. The CDR3 DNA reads as TGCGCCAGCAGCCAAGAGGGAGGGAGAAACACCATATATTTT.

The chain joins TRBV5-1 to TRBJ2-3; 8 positions agree with TRBD1. The CDR3 has 17 amino acids. J gave up 1 base and V 3 bases, and 10 bases lay outside the gene matches. CDR1 is SGHRS, CDR2 YFSETQ, per germline. Here the CDR3 DNA reads TGCGCCAGCAGCTGGTCAGCTTCGGGACAGGGCACAGATACGCAGTATTTT. Protein product: CASSWSASGQGTDTQYF.